Given below is one TCR beta chain in context. The CDR3 length is 14 residues. CDR1 MNHNY and CDR2 SVGAGI come from the germline V gene (reference sequence). Trimming stripped 5 bases from V and 2 bases from J, with 12 bases between. These data belong to a study of blood T cell repertoires in COVID-19. About the study: The cDNA or gDNA used as material had been derived from T cells, B-cell-depleted T cells, or PBMCs.

Libraries were prepared by immunoSEQ multiplex PCR; TCRdb keeps only in-frame clonotypes and omits some of them. The sample contains some 50,000 clones, approximately 82% of which appear only once. Material: peripheral blood. This chain connects TRBV6-6 to TRBJ1-1; D may be TRBD1 (5 bases). The origin of this receptor is a human donor in a cohort sampled during active COVID-19. The CDR3 DNA follows: TGTGCCAGCAGTGCGACAGCTACAAACACTGAAGCTTTCTTT. Translated, it gives CASSATATNTEAFF.